Following are 17 T cell receptor beta chains from one sample sequenced in a study of TIL therapy for anti-PD-1-resistant metastatic lung cancer. Time point indicated: pre-treatment sample, taken before nivolumab and TIL therapy. The immunoSEQ assay was v3. Measured with immunoSEQ multiplex PCR; TCRdb has only the in-frame clones, and not every one. This sample has tens of thousands of clones, with more than 60% found just once. Sequenced material: blood, taken at baseline. The source is a person aged 25-79 years with non-small cell lung cancer.

The chain combines TRBV7-2 with TRBJ1-2; 7 bases are shared with TRBD1. The CDR3 length is 15 residues. V was clipped by 5 bases and J by 0 bases; unmatched bases: 6. Germline V gene data show CDR1 as SGHTA and CDR2 as FQGNSA. The CDR3: CASSPDRRANYGYTF. The CDR3 nucleotides are TGTGCCAGCAGCCCGGACAGGCGAGCTAACTATGGCTACACCTTC.

This chain joins TRBV7-3 and TRBJ2-5; D might be TRBD1 (6 bases). V was trimmed by 3 bases and J by 2 bases, leaving 10 bases between them. Germline V lookup: CDR1 SGHTA, CDR2 FQGTGA. The CDR3 consists of 14 residues. The CDR3 DNA is TGTGCCAGCAGCTTCCGGACAGATCAAGAGACCCAGTACTTC. Its protein is CASSFRTDQETQYF.

This clone was found once. This CDR3 is CASSEGTGGFEQYF. In nucleotides, the CDR3 is TGCGCCAGCAGCGAAGGGACAGGGGGCTTTGAGCAGTACTTC. The chain is built from TRBV5-1 and TRBJ2-7; 12 bases line up with TRBD1. Germline V gene data show CDR1 as SGHRS and CDR2 as YFSETQ. The CDR3 covers 14 residues. V was clipped by 4 bases and J by 7 bases; unmatched bases: 6.

This clone is a singleton in its sample. The rearrangement links TRBV7-9 to TRBJ2-5; D not resolved. The CDR3 spans 12 residues. Trimming left V 0 bases short and J 5 bases short, with 4 bases between. Per germline, CDR1 SEHNR and CDR2 FQNEAQ (reference sequence). The CDR3 region has the DNA TGTGCCAGCAGCTTAGCCCGCGAGACCCAGTACTTC. As protein: CASSLARETQYF. Looking up the rest from reference TRBV7-9 and TRBJ2-5 gives the full variable domain: DTGVSQNPRHKITKRGQNVTFRCDPISEHNRLYWYRQTLGQGPEFLTYFQNEAQLEKSRLLSDRFSAERPKGSFSTLEIQRTEQGDSAMYLCASSLARETQYFGPGTRLLVL.

The chain is built from TRBV28 and TRBJ1-1; D ambiguous. This CDR3 has 14 amino acids. Germline-derived CDR1 and CDR2 are MDHEN and SYDVKM. V was clipped by 9 bases and J by 0 bases, with 14 bases between them. Written as DNA, the CDR3 is TGTGCCAGTGGGGAGGTTGGCATGAACACTGAAGCTTTCTTT. Its protein product is CASGEVGMNTEAFF.

The rearrangement uses TRBV28 and TRBJ1-2, with D perhaps TRBD1 (5 bases). The germline V gene has CDR1 MDHEN and CDR2 SYDVKM. The CDR3 length is 16 residues. Trimming left V 6 bases short and J 2 bases short, with 19 bases between. The CDR3 DNA reads TGTGCCAGCAGCTTAGGAGGGGCCAGGGAGAACTATGGCTACACCTTC. This translates into CASSLGGARENYGYTF.

The V gene is TRBV27, the J gene TRBJ2-2, with D unclear. Germline loops: CDR1 MNHEY, CDR2 SMNVEV (reference sequence). The CDR3 is 13 residues long. Deletions cut 3 bases from V and 5 bases from J, with 7 bases between. CDR3 nucleotides: TGTGCCAGCAGTTTGGCCGTAACCGGGGAGCTGTTTTTT. Translated: CASSLAVTGELFF.

The J gene is TRBJ1-6, the V gene TRBV6-5; the D is unclear. There are 14 residues in the CDR3. The V end lost 6 bases, the J end lost 9 bases, and 15 bases lay between the germline ends. CDR1 is MNHEY, CDR2 SVGAGI, per germline. CDR3 amino acids: CASSGTVTGSPLHF. The CDR3, as DNA: TGTGCCAGCAGCGGCACAGTTACGGGTTCACCCCTCCACTTT.

In this sample, this clone turned up once. The chain is built from TRBV4-2 and TRBJ2-3, with 11 positions matching TRBD2. This CDR3 region has 19 residues. V lost 2 bases to trimming and J lost 0 bases; unmatched junction nucleotides: 10. Germline CDR1 reads LGHNA; CDR2 reads YNFKEQ. For the CDR3, the DNA is TGTGCCAGCAGCCAATACCTAGCGGGAGGAGTCATGAGCACAGATACGCAGTATTTT. Translated, it gives CASSQYLAGGVMSTDTQYF.

The rearrangement uses TRBV9 and TRBJ2-3; D gene unclear. V dropped 0 bases and J dropped 3 bases, with 5 bases sitting between them. The germline gives CDR1 SGDLS, CDR2 YYNGEE. This CDR3 is 13 amino acids long. DNA for the CDR3: TGTGCCAGCAGCGTAGATGGGACAGATACGCAGTATTTT. This translates into CASSVDGTDTQYF. Full variable domain (rest looked up from reference TRBV9 and TRBJ2-3): DSGVTQTPKHLITATGQRVTLRCSPRSGDLSVYWYQQSLDQGLQFLIQYYNGEERAKGNILERFSAQQFPDLHSELNLSSLELGDSALYFCASSVDGTDTQYFGPGTRLTVL.

In this sample, this clone turned up once. The chain uses TRBV9 and TRBJ2-7, with D perhaps TRBD2 (5 bases). The V and J ends lost 3 bases and 6 bases respectively, with 16 bases between them. The CDR3 has 14 amino acids. Germline-derived CDR1 and CDR2 are SGDLS and YYNGEE. CDR3 sequence reads: CASSASPGFAEQYF. DNA for the CDR3: TGTGCCAGCAGCGCCAGCCCGGGATTTGCCGAGCAGTACTTC.

The rearrangement joins TRBV28 to TRBJ2-5, with D possibly matching TRBD1 (7 bases). The CDR3 contains 13 residues. The V end lost 6 bases, the J end lost 5 bases, and 13 bases lay between the germline ends. Germline V gene lookup returns CDR1 MDHEN and CDR2 SYDVKM. CDR3 sequence (DNA): TGTGCCAGCAGCCCGACAGGGAGGGAGACCCAGTACTTC. As protein: CASSPTGRETQYF.

This rearrangement joins TRBV14 to TRBJ2-1; the D gene is possibly TRBD2 (7 bases). Trimming pared 4 bases from V and 5 bases from J, leaving 33 bases between. The CDR3 sequence is 21 residues long. Looked up from germline, CDR1 is SGHDN and CDR2 is FVKESK. In DNA form, the CDR3 reads TGTGCCAGCAGCCGCAATTCGAAAAGGGGGGGCTACCCCCCTTTTGACAATGAGCAGTTCTTC. It translates to CASSRNSKRGGYPPFDNEQFF.

The chain recombines TRBV19 with TRBJ1-1; D remains unclear. This CDR3 has 13 residues. V was cut by 5 bases and J by 2 bases, with 9 bases left in between. Germline V gene lookup returns CDR1 LNHDA and CDR2 SQIVND (reference sequence). The CDR3 spells CASSLTDNTEAFF. The CDR3 DNA follows: TGTGCCAGTAGTCTGACGGATAACACTGAAGCTTTCTTT.

The rearrangement joins TRBV28 to TRBJ1-4, with TRBD1 matching 9 bases. Germline CDR1 is MDHEN and CDR2 is SYDVKM. The CDR3 sequence is 15 residues long. The ends lost 3 bases at V and 7 bases at J; junction bases unmatched: 6. In DNA, the CDR3 is TGTGCCAGCAGTTTTTCGGGACAGGGACGTGAAAAACTGTTTTTT. Translation gives CASSFSGQGREKLFF. Complete variable domain (other parts from reference TRBV28 and TRBJ1-4): DVKVTQSSRYLVKRTGEKVFLECVQDMDHENMFWYRQDPGLGLRLIYFSYDVKMKEKGDIPEGYSVSREKKERFSLILESASTNQTSMYLCASSFSGQGREKLFFGSGTQLSVL.

The rearrangement links TRBV19 to TRBJ1-1; 10 bases agree with TRBD1. Germline CDR1 reads LNHDA; CDR2 reads SQIVND (reference sequence). The V gene end was trimmed by 1 base and the J gene end by 4 bases; junction bases not matched to a gene: 6. The CDR3 totals 16 residues. The CDR3 here is CASSIAPRQGATEAFF. The CDR3 coding sequence is TGTGCCAGTAGTATAGCCCCCAGACAGGGGGCCACTGAAGCTTTCTTT.

This chain uses TRBV9 with TRBJ2-2, with 9 positions matching TRBD2. With V trimmed by 0 bases and J by 2 bases, 5 bases remained unmatched. This CDR3 region has 17 residues. Germline CDR1 SGDLS, CDR2 YYNGEE. The CDR3 here is CASSVGASGANTGELFF. Written as DNA, the CDR3 is TGTGCCAGCAGCGTAGGAGCTAGCGGGGCCAACACCGGGGAGCTGTTTTTT.